Listed below are T cell receptor beta chains from one sample, sequenced in a study of blood T cell repertoires in COVID-19. The table came from immunoSEQ multiplex PCR; TCRdb's copy has only in-frame clones and leaves some out. The sample contains more than 200,000 clones, roughly 90% of which appear only once. Input material: peripheral blood. Receptors were obtained from a man younger than 45 with active or convalescent COVID-19. Both conserved end residues are part of each CDR3. The order of the fields is J gene, D gene, clone size, V gene, CDR3 DNA, CDR3 protein. A D gene is named only where the DNA matches it firmly. For some rows the clone size is stated as once, few or many, or as a class when expanded; others skip it.

>TRBJ2-3|TRBD2|.|TRBV4-3
TGCGCCAGCAGCCAAACTAGCGGGGGAAGCACAGATACGCAGTATTTT
CASSQTSGGSTDTQYF
>TRBJ2-7|.|.|TRBV5-1
TGCGCCAGCAGCTTGGTGGCGGCCGAGCAGTACTTC
CASSLVAAEQYF
>TRBJ2-1|.|.|TRBV7-2
TGTGCCAGCAGCTTAGATGCAGGGAGGTCCTACAATGAGCAGTTCTTC
CASSLDAGRSYNEQFF
>TRBJ2-7|TRBD1|.|TRBV19
TGTGCCAGTAGTATCAGGACAGGGGAATACGAGCAGTACTTC
CASSIRTGEYEQYF
>TRBJ2-5|TRBD1|once|TRBV6-2/TRBV6-3
TGTGCCAGCAGTCCGCTACAGGGGCTAGAGACCCAGTACTTC
CASSPLQGLETQYF
>TRBJ1-5|TRBD1|.|TRBV7-2
TGTGCCAGCAGCCCCCGAGGGGGCCACTATAGCAATCAGCCCCAGCATTTT
CASSPRGGHYSNQPQHF
>TRBJ2-7|TRBD2|.|TRBV14
TGTGCCAGCAGCCAAGATCCCGGGACTAGCTACGAGCAGTACTTC
CASSQDPGTSYEQYF
>TRBJ1-5|TRBD1|.|TRBV10-1
TGCGCCAGCACGGTAAACGACCGGGACAGACGCAATCAGCCCCAGCATTTT
CASTVNDRDRRNQPQHF
>TRBJ1-2|.|.|TRBV7-9
TGTGCCAGCAGCTTAGGATGGAGGGAAGATGGCTACACCTTC
CASSLGWREDGYTF
>TRBJ2-3|.|.|TRBV27
TGTGCCAGCAGTTTTCCCCCAGGCCTCGCAGATACGCAGTATTTT
CASSFPPGLADTQYF
>TRBJ2-2|.|.|TRBV5-5
TGTGCCAGCAGCTTGCAGGGCGGTAACACCGGGGAGCTGTTTTTT
CASSLQGGNTGELFF
>TRBJ2-1|.|.|TRBV9
TGTGCCAGCAGCGTAGGAACAGGGTCGGATGAGCAGTTCTTC
CASSVGTGSDEQFF
>TRBJ1-6|.|.|TRBV4-2
TGTGCCAGCAGCCAAACACGACAGAATTCACCCCTCCACTTT
CASSQTRQNSPLHF
>TRBJ2-1|.|.|TRBV5-1
TGCGCCAGCAGGGAGAACTCCTACAATGAGCAGTTCTTC
CASRENSYNEQFF
>TRBJ1-2|.|.|TRBV5-1
TGCGCCAGCAGCTTGGATGGCATATATGGCTACACCTTC
CASSLDGIYGYTF
>TRBJ2-7|.|.|TRBV9
TGTGCCAGCAGCGGGCAGGTAGCCTACGAGCAGTACTTC
CASSGQVAYEQYF
>TRBJ1-5|TRBD1|.|TRBV7-8
TGTGCCAGCAGCGCCCGGACAGGGGGGAGCAATCAGCCCCAGCATTTT
CASSARTGGSNQPQHF
>TRBJ2-3|.|.|TRBV5-1
TGCGCCAGCAGCGTGGGGGACATTAGCACAGATACGCAGTATTTT
CASSVGDISTDTQYF
>TRBJ1-5|.|.|TRBV3-1/TRBV3-2
TGTGCCAGCAGCCAAGGTCCCTCCGGAGGGATGCAGCCCCAGCATTTT
CASSQGPSGGMQPQHF
>TRBJ1-4|.|.|TRBV19
TGTGCCAGTAGTAATGAGATCCATGAAAAACTGTTTTTT
CASSNEIHEKLFF
>TRBJ2-5|TRBD1|.|TRBV5-1
TGCGCCAGCAGCTTGGGAGACAGGGGAGAGACCCAGTACTTC
CASSLGDRGETQYF
>TRBJ1-1|.|.|TRBV12-3/TRBV12-4
TGTGCCAGCAGTAACAGGGCTTCTGAAGCTTTCTTT
CASSNRASEAFF
>TRBJ1-6|TRBD1|.|TRBV20-1
TGCAGTGCTAGTGAGGGGGCCGGTAATTCACCCCTCCACTTT
CSASEGAGNSPLHF
>TRBJ2-3|TRBD1|.|TRBV19
TGTGCCAGTAGTACCCAAACAGGGGTCGGAACAGATACGCAGTATTTT
CASSTQTGVGTDTQYF
>TRBJ2-2|TRBD2|.|TRBV19
TGTGGCAGACGGGGGGGCTTCAACACCGGGGAGCTGTTTTTT
CGRRGGFNTGELFF
>TRBJ1-5|TRBD1|.|TRBV24-1
TGTGCCACCAGTGACAGGGGGGATCAGCCCCAGCATTTT
CATSDRGDQPQHF